A selection of T cell receptor beta chains follows, all from one sample in a study of CD8+CD57+ T cells in acquired aplastic anemia. TCRdb reprocessed the reads with MiXCR, giving one entry per CDR3 protein. This table holds about 20,000 distinct CDR3 sequences, around 40% found once. Sequencing input: CD8+CD57+ T cells sorted from PBMCs. Receptors originate from a human donor with aplastic anemia. CDR3s include the opening cysteine and the closing phenylalanine or tryptophan. The order of the fields is V gene, J gene, D gene, clone size, CDR3 protein, CDR3 DNA. The D gene is left open where the match is weak. Some rows have no size entry. The others give once, few or many, or a class for an expanded clone.

TRBV14,TRBJ1-2,TRBD1,.,CASSWTGASGYTF,TGTGCCAGCAGCTGGACAGGGGCCAGTGGCTACACCTTC
TRBV7-2,TRBJ2-3,.,.,CASRDGPTTDTQYF,TGTGCCAGCAGGGACGGACCAACCACAGATACGCAGTATTTT
TRBV2,TRBJ2-3,.,few,CASLRGLTTDTQYF,TGTGCCAGCCTGAGGGGACTCACCACAGATACGCAGTATTTT
TRBV9,TRBJ1-1,.,.,CASSPRVDGGRGTEAFF,TGTGCCAGCAGCCCCCGGGTAGACGGGGGGCGAGGTACTGAAGCTTTCTTT
TRBV20-1,TRBJ1-5,.,.,CSARVRGFGGQPQHF,TGCAGTGCTAGAGTTAGAGGATTCGGTGGTCAGCCCCAGCATTTT
TRBV9,TRBJ2-2,TRBD2,.,CASSVEAGGGTGELFF,TGTGCCAGCAGCGTAGAAGCGGGAGGAGGCACCGGGGAGCTGTTTTTT
TRBV7-8,TRBJ2-2,.,.,CASSPPTGELFF,TGTGCCAGCAGCCCGCCGACCGGGGAGCTGTTTTTT
TRBV20-1,TRBJ2-2,TRBD2,.,CSAAGGQNTGELFF,TGCAGTGCTGCGGGGGGCCAGAACACCGGGGAGCTGTTTTTT
TRBV4-1,TRBJ2-1,TRBD2,.,CASSHAGLAALSYNEQFF,TGCGCCAGCAGCCACGCCGGACTAGCGGCCCTATCCTACAATGAGCAGTTCTTC
TRBV11-2,TRBJ2-3,.,.,CASSAWGTHGGTDTQYF,TGTGCCAGCAGCGCATGGGGGACCCACGGAGGCACAGATACGCAGTATTTT
TRBV7-6,TRBJ1-4,.,few,CASSLLKAQNSEKLFF,TGTGCCAGCAGCCTCCTCAAGGCCCAAAACAGCGAAAAACTGTTTTTT
TRBV6-2/TRBV6-3,TRBJ2-7,.,many,CASRTGYEQYF,TGTGCCAGCAGGACGGGATACGAGCAGTACTTC
TRBV20-1,TRBJ2-3,TRBD1,few,CSACPPTGDSTDTQYF,TGCAGTGCTTGCCCACCGACAGGGGACAGCACAGATACGCAGTATTTT
TRBV10-3,TRBJ2-6,.,once,CAISEPGANVLTF,TGTGCCATCAGTGAGCCTGGGGCCAACGTCCTGACTTTC
TRBV7-3,TRBJ1-2,TRBD1,.,CASSLTRQGADGYTF,TGTGCCAGCAGCTTAACGCGTCAGGGGGCAGATGGCTACACCTTC
TRBV5-5,TRBJ1-3,.,.,CASSSLLALGNTIYF,TGTGCCAGCAGCTCCCTTTTGGCACTCGGAAACACCATATATTTT
TRBV25-1,TRBJ2-5,TRBD1,.,CASAGQGRETQYF,TGTGCCAGCGCCGGACAGGGACGGGAGACCCAGTACTTC
TRBV7-2,TRBJ1-1,.,.,CASSLGRGRGVEAFF,TGTGCCAGCAGCTTAGGGAGGGGGAGGGGTGTTGAAGCTTTCTTT
TRBV5-4,TRBJ2-5,.,few,CASSSKAGTQYF,TGTGCCAGCAGCTCCAAAGCCGGGACCCAGTACTTC
TRBV19,TRBJ1-5,.,.,CASNRASNQPQHF,TGTGCCAGTAACAGGGCCTCCAATCAGCCCCAGCATTTT
TRBV7-2,TRBJ2-7,.,few,CASTTRGLSYEQYF,TGTGCCAGCACCACCCGGGGCCTATCCTACGAGCAGTACTTC
TRBV2,TRBJ1-5,TRBD1,.,CASRPQGAGQPQHF,TGTGCCAGCAGACCTCAGGGGGCAGGGCAGCCCCAGCATTTT
TRBV7-2,TRBJ2-2,.,.,CASSLGGPRTGELFF,TGTGCCAGCAGCCTTGGGGGACCACGGACCGGGGAGCTGTTTTTT
TRBV20-1,TRBJ2-3,TRBD2,.,CGATALLAGELRTQYF,TGCGGTGCTACCGCCTTACTAGCGGGAGAATTGCGTACGCAGTATTTT
TRBV4-2,TRBJ1-2,.,.,CASSQGGNYGYTF,TGTGCCAGCAGCCAAGGGGGGAACTATGGCTACACCTTC
TRBV3-1,TRBJ1-2,.,.,CASSQAQRGYTF,TGTGCCAGCAGCCAAGCACAGCGCGGCTACACCTTC
TRBV6-6,TRBJ2-7,TRBD1,.,CASSIRDSSEQYF,TGTGCCAGCAGTATACGGGACAGTTCCGAGCAGTACTTC
TRBV28,TRBJ2-7,.,.,CASTRYPASGYEQYF,TGTGCCAGCACCCGGTATCCGGCGTCAGGCTACGAGCAGTACTTC
TRBV6-6,TRBJ2-3,.,.,CASTGTGTDTQYF,TGTGCCAGCACCGGAACAGGGACTGATACGCAGTATTTT
TRBV11-2,TRBJ1-1,.,many,CAGSLEKTANTEAFF,TGTGCCGGCAGCTTAGAAAAGACAGCGAACACTGAAGCTTTCTTT
TRBV2,TRBJ1-1,.,.,CASSLAQGSTEAFF,TGTGCCAGCAGCTTAGCGCAGGGGAGCACTGAAGCTTTCTTT
TRBV5-1,TRBJ1-2,.,.,CASSSEGAVSYGYTF,TGCGCCAGCAGCTCTGAAGGGGCAGTGTCGTATGGCTACACCTTC
TRBV20-1,TRBJ2-1,TRBD2,few,CSASSPKRGGSNEQFF,TGCAGTGCTAGTTCCCCTAAGCGGGGGGGCAGCAATGAGCAGTTCTTC
TRBV5-8,TRBJ1-3,.,.,CASSLSPGNTIYF,TGTGCCAGCAGCTTGTCGCCTGGAAACACCATATATTTT
TRBV6-4,TRBJ2-3,TRBD1,.,CASSERTGGTDTQYF,TGTGCCAGCAGTGAAAGGACAGGGGGCACAGATACGCAGTATTTT
TRBV7-9,TRBJ2-3,TRBD2,few,CASSLGLAISTDTQYF,TGTGCCAGCAGCCTGGGACTAGCGATTAGCACAGATACGCAGTATTTT
TRBV19,TRBJ1-1,.,few,CASSIGAGTAFF,TGTGCCAGTAGTATAGGGGCGGGGACGGCTTTCTTT
TRBV20-1,TRBJ1-4,.,few,CSAGLWPNEKLFF,TGCAGTGCCGGTCTCTGGCCAAATGAAAAACTGTTTTTT
TRBV7-9,TRBJ1-6,.,.,CASSLGSSNSPLHF,TGTGCCAGCAGCTTAGGTTCTTCGAATTCACCCCTCCACTTT
TRBV15,TRBJ2-3,.,.,CATSRGLASTDTQYF,TGTGCCACCAGCAGAGGGCTAGCTAGCACAGATACGCAGTATTTT
TRBV29-1,TRBJ1-1,TRBD1,.,CSVYRGANTEAFF,TGCAGCGTCTACAGGGGCGCGAACACTGAAGCTTTCTTT
TRBV25-1,TRBJ1-2,.,many,CASSPTGPGYGYTF,TGTGCCAGTAGTCCGACGGGTCCGGGCTATGGCTACACCTTC
TRBV20-1,TRBJ2-5,.,few,CSARDRGRETQYF,TGCAGTGCTAGAGATAGGGGTCGGGAGACCCAGTACTTC
TRBV5-1,TRBJ2-7,TRBD1,.,CASARDRWYEQYF,TGCGCCAGCGCCCGGGACAGGTGGTACGAGCAGTACTTC